The 7 T cell receptor beta chains below all came from one sample that was sequenced in a study of vaccination effects on CD4 cells after COVID-19. Produced via immunoSEQ multiplex PCR; TCRdb's table is partial and in-frame only. In the table there are about 70,000 clones, around 77% of which are singletons. The authors isolated CD4+ T cells after approximately 9 days of culture. These receptors are not linked to any known antigen. Sequencing was performed on CD4+ T cells from PBMCs cultured without peptide, taken before COVID-19 vaccination. These receptors all stem from a human donor who received a COVID-19 vaccine.

The chain combines TRBV25-1 with TRBJ2-1, with 8 bases identical to TRBD1. Per germline, CDR1 MGHDK and CDR2 SYGVNS. The CDR3 totals 15 residues. V lost 1 base and J lost 4; bases outside the gene matches: 3. The DNA for the CDR3 is TGTGCCAGCAGTGAATTGGGACAGGAGTACAATGAGCAGTTCTTC. This gives the protein CASSELGQEYNEQFF.

This clone was found once. The chain combines TRBV5-3 with TRBJ1-6, with D perhaps matching TRBD1 (5 bases). TRBV5-3 is an ORF for which the function is uncertain. With 1 base removed from V and 0 bases from J, the gap between germline ends came to 11 bases. CDR3 length: 17 amino acids. The CDR3 loop reads CARSLKDILSYNSPLHF. The CDR3 DNA reads TGTGCCAGAAGCTTGAAGGACATTCTCTCCTATAATTCACCCCTCCACTTT.

The chain recombines TRBV5-1 with TRBJ2-3, with D perhaps TRBD1 or TRBD2 (6 bases each). The germline V gene has CDR1 SGHRS and CDR2 YFSETQ. V gave up 3 bases and J gave up 4 bases, with 15 bases separating them. There are 15 residues in the CDR3. The CDR3 loop reads CASSSRGAEADTQYF. CDR3 in DNA: TGCGCCAGCAGCTCGAGGGGGGCCGAAGCAGATACGCAGTATTTT.

The rearrangement joins TRBV18 to TRBJ2-3; D possibly corresponds to TRBD1 (5 bases). The V gene lost 3 bases and the J gene lost 6 bases, with 13 bases spanning the gap. This CDR3 is built from 14 residues. Germline V lookup: CDR1 KGHSH, CDR2 LQKENI. The chain's CDR3 is CASSPYLGPDTQYF. In DNA, the CDR3 is TGTGCCAGCTCACCCTACTTGGGGCCGGATACGCAGTATTTT.

The chain has TRBV9 and TRBJ1-2; D call uncertain. This CDR3 has 14 residues. V gave up 4 bases and J gave up 5 bases, with 15 bases separating them. Germline lookup yields CDR1 SGDLS and CDR2 YYNGEE. The CDR3 loop reads CASSPRRSDYGYTF. The CDR3 coding sequence is TGTGCCAGCAGCCCGCGGAGGTCGGATTATGGCTACACCTTC.

The genes are TRBV7-2 and TRBJ2-3; tentatively, D is TRBD2 (6 bases). Trimming took off 5 bases at V and 0 bases at J, with 9 bases between the two ends. The CDR3 totals 14 residues. CDR1 is SGHTA, CDR2 FQGNSA, per germline. CDR3: CASSPGVSTDTQYF. Written as DNA, the CDR3 is TGTGCCAGCAGCCCGGGGGTTAGCACAGATACGCAGTATTTT.

CDR3 DNA: TGTGCCAGCAGCTCCGGGACAGGCGGGTCACCCCTCCACTTT. Residues: CASSSGTGGSPLHF. J is TRBJ1-6 and V is TRBV7-2; TRBD1 matches at 8 bases. The CDR3 totals 14 residues. V trimming: 4 bases; J trimming: 10 bases; junction bases outside the gene matches: 6. Germline V lookup: CDR1 SGHTA, CDR2 FQGNSA.